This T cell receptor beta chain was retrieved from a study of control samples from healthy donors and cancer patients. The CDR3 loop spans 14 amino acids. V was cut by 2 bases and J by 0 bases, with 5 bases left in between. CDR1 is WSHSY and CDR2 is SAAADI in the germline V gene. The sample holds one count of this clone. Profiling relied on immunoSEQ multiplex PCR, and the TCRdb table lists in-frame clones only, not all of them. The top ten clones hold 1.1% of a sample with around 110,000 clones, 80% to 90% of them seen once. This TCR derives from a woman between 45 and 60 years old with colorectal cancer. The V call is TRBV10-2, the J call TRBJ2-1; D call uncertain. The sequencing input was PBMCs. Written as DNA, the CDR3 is TGCGCCAGCAGTGAGCGCAGCTCCTACAATGAGCAGTTCTTC. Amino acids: CASSERSSYNEQFF.